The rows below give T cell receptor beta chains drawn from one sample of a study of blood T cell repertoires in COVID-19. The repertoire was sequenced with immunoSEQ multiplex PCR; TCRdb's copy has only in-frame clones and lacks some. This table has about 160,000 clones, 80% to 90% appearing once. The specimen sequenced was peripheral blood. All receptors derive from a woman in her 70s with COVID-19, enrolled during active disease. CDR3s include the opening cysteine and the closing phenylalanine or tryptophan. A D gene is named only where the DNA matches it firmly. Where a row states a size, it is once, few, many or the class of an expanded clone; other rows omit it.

CDR3aa: CASSLGPGTGVGGDYGYTF
CDR3nt: TGTGCCAGCAGCTTGGGTCCCGGGACAGGGGTGGGAGGAGACTATGGCTACACCTTC
j_gene: TRBJ1-2
v_gene: TRBV5-5
d_gene: TRBD1
abundance: -

CDR3aa: CASSPRTGKDYGYTF
CDR3nt: TGTGCCAGCTCACCCCGGACAGGGAAGGACTATGGCTACACCTTC
j_gene: TRBJ1-2
v_gene: TRBV18
d_gene: TRBD1
abundance: once

CDR3aa: CASSPTSGKETQYF
CDR3nt: TGTGCCAGCAGCCCGACTAGCGGAAAAGAGACCCAGTACTTC
j_gene: TRBJ2-5
v_gene: TRBV3-1/TRBV3-2
d_gene: TRBD2
abundance: -

CDR3aa: CASSRGLVNYGYTF
CDR3nt: TGTGCCAGCAGCCGAGGGCTAGTGAACTATGGCTACACCTTC
j_gene: TRBJ1-2
v_gene: TRBV11-2
d_gene: -
abundance: -

CDR3aa: CASSIRQALYYGYTF
CDR3nt: TGTGCCAGTAGTATTCGACAGGCCCTCTACTATGGCTACACCTTC
j_gene: TRBJ1-2
v_gene: TRBV19
d_gene: -
abundance: -

CDR3aa: CASSLVGQGMNEQFF
CDR3nt: TGTGCCAGCAGCTTGGTTGGACAGGGGATGAATGAGCAGTTCTTC
j_gene: TRBJ2-1
v_gene: TRBV5-5
d_gene: TRBD1
abundance: -

CDR3aa: CASSEKGRRSLAKNIQYF
CDR3nt: TGTGCCAGCAGTGAAAAAGGACGGAGGAGCCTAGCCAAAAACATTCAGTACTTC
j_gene: TRBJ2-4
v_gene: TRBV6-1
d_gene: -
abundance: -

CDR3aa: CASSRTGGSEKLFF
CDR3nt: TGCGCCAGCAGCCGGACAGGGGGGAGTGAAAAACTGTTTTTT
j_gene: TRBJ1-4
v_gene: TRBV5-1
d_gene: TRBD1
abundance: -

CDR3aa: CASSLEGQRENTIYF
CDR3nt: TGCGCCAGCAGCTTGGAGGGACAAAGAGAAAACACCATATATTTT
j_gene: TRBJ1-3
v_gene: TRBV5-1
d_gene: -
abundance: -

CDR3aa: CASSPGEGVRGYTF
CDR3nt: TGTGCCAGCAGCCCCGGCGAGGGGGTTCGCGGCTACACCTTC
j_gene: TRBJ1-2
v_gene: TRBV7-8
d_gene: -
abundance: -

CDR3aa: CASSLGGRNTGELFF
CDR3nt: TGCGCCAGCAGCTTAGGGGGCAGGAACACCGGGGAGCTGTTTTTT
j_gene: TRBJ2-2
v_gene: TRBV5-1
d_gene: TRBD1
abundance: -

CDR3aa: CASSERLTRGAEQFF
CDR3nt: TGTGCCAGCAGTGAACGTCTTACCAGAGGAGCTGAGCAGTTCTTC
j_gene: TRBJ2-1
v_gene: TRBV2
d_gene: -
abundance: -

CDR3aa: CASSLGLELTDTQYF
CDR3nt: TGTGCCAGCAGCTTGGGTCTCGAACTCACAGATACGCAGTATTTT
j_gene: TRBJ2-3
v_gene: TRBV5-5
d_gene: -
abundance: -

CDR3aa: CASSLGGTAEAFF
CDR3nt: TGTGCCAGCAGCTTAGGCGGTACTGCTGAAGCTTTCTTT
j_gene: TRBJ1-1
v_gene: TRBV11-2
d_gene: -
abundance: few

CDR3aa: CASSIFRGGAVQPQHF
CDR3nt: TGTGCCAGTAGTATTTTCAGAGGGGGCGCGGTTCAGCCCCAGCATTTT
j_gene: TRBJ1-5
v_gene: TRBV19
d_gene: TRBD1
abundance: -

CDR3aa: CSVSRTVQNTEAFF
CDR3nt: TGCAGCGTTTCCAGGACAGTCCAGAACACTGAAGCTTTCTTT
j_gene: TRBJ1-1
v_gene: TRBV29-1
d_gene: -
abundance: -

CDR3aa: CASSPPFGQSGGTETQYF
CDR3nt: TGTGCCAGCTCACCACCCTTCGGGCAGTCGGGAGGGACAGAGACCCAGTACTTC
j_gene: TRBJ2-5
v_gene: TRBV18
d_gene: TRBD2
abundance: -

CDR3aa: CASSLAARAGYQPQHF
CDR3nt: TGTGCCAGCAGCTTGGCGGCCAGGGCGGGATATCAGCCCCAGCATTTT
j_gene: TRBJ1-5
v_gene: TRBV5-6
d_gene: -
abundance: few

CDR3aa: CASSQDHGTNYGYTF
CDR3nt: TGTGCCAGCAGCCAAGATCATGGGACAAACTATGGCTACACCTTC
j_gene: TRBJ1-2
v_gene: TRBV4-2
d_gene: -
abundance: -

CDR3aa: CASSSGGQGISHEQYF
CDR3nt: TGTGCCAGCAGCTCCGGTGGACAGGGGATCTCCCACGAGCAGTACTTC
j_gene: TRBJ2-7
v_gene: TRBV11-2
d_gene: TRBD1
abundance: few

CDR3aa: CASSLNRGAIEAFF
CDR3nt: TGTGCCAGCAGCTTAAACAGGGGTGCGATTGAAGCTTTCTTT
j_gene: TRBJ1-1
v_gene: TRBV7-2
d_gene: TRBD1
abundance: -

CDR3aa: CASSILRTERTYEQYF
CDR3nt: TGTGCCAGTAGTATTCTTAGAACCGAACGTACCTACGAGCAGTACTTC
j_gene: TRBJ2-7
v_gene: TRBV19
d_gene: -
abundance: -

CDR3aa: CASSEDRTAADTQYF
CDR3nt: TGTGCCAGCAGTGAAGATAGGACAGCTGCAGATACGCAGTATTTT
j_gene: TRBJ2-3
v_gene: TRBV6-1
d_gene: -
abundance: -

CDR3aa: CASSGQGRGYTF
CDR3nt: TGTGCCAGCAGCGGACAGGGAAGGGGCTACACCTTC
j_gene: TRBJ1-2
v_gene: TRBV6-2/TRBV6-3
d_gene: TRBD1
abundance: -

CDR3aa: CASSVAVGVGEKLFF
CDR3nt: TGTGCCAGCAGCGTAGCCGTAGGGGTGGGTGAAAAACTGTTTTTT
j_gene: TRBJ1-4
v_gene: TRBV9
d_gene: -
abundance: -

CDR3aa: CASNTGSANTEAFF
CDR3nt: TGTGCCAGCAATACAGGGTCGGCGAACACTGAAGCTTTCTTT
j_gene: TRBJ1-1
v_gene: TRBV2
d_gene: -
abundance: -

CDR3aa: CASRERGGNEQFF
CDR3nt: TGTGCCAGCAGAGAGCGGGGCGGGAATGAGCAGTTCTTC
j_gene: TRBJ2-1
v_gene: TRBV2
d_gene: TRBD2
abundance: -

CDR3aa: CASSRSERTSYYGYTF
CDR3nt: TGTGCCAGTAGTCGCTCAGAGCGTACCTCCTACTATGGCTACACCTTC
j_gene: TRBJ1-2
v_gene: TRBV19
d_gene: -
abundance: -

CDR3aa: CASSPSGTGLAKNIQYF
CDR3nt: TGTGCCAGCAGTCCATCCGGGACAGGCCTAGCCAAAAACATTCAGTACTTC
j_gene: TRBJ2-4
v_gene: TRBV28
d_gene: TRBD1
abundance: once

CDR3aa: CASSPGGSSETQYF
CDR3nt: TGTGCCAGCAGCCCGGGAGGTAGCTCAGAGACCCAGTACTTC
j_gene: TRBJ2-5
v_gene: TRBV11-3
d_gene: TRBD2
abundance: -

CDR3aa: CASSLRPGAHSNQPQHF
CDR3nt: TGTGCCAGCAGCTTACGTCCAGGTGCACATAGCAATCAGCCCCAGCATTTT
j_gene: TRBJ1-5
v_gene: TRBV7-2
d_gene: -
abundance: -

CDR3aa: CASSLAGGIYGYTF
CDR3nt: TGTGCCAGCAGTTTGGCAGGGGGCATCTATGGCTACACCTTC
j_gene: TRBJ1-2
v_gene: TRBV28
d_gene: TRBD1
abundance: -

CDR3aa: CASSPDRGWADTQYF
CDR3nt: TGTGCCAGCAGCCCCGACAGGGGATGGGCAGATACGCAGTATTTT
j_gene: TRBJ2-3
v_gene: TRBV7-9
d_gene: TRBD1
abundance: -

CDR3aa: CASSTVTSGGANEQFF
CDR3nt: TGTGCCAGCAGCACAGTCACTAGCGGGGGGGCTAATGAGCAGTTCTTC
j_gene: TRBJ2-1
v_gene: TRBV5-5
d_gene: TRBD2
abundance: -

CDR3aa: CASRKDRGPYGYTF
CDR3nt: TGTGCCAGCAGAAAAGACAGGGGGCCCTATGGCTACACCTTC
j_gene: TRBJ1-2
v_gene: TRBV27
d_gene: TRBD1
abundance: -

CDR3aa: CASSVDGGSGANVLTF
CDR3nt: TGCGCCAGCAGCGTCGACGGGGGGTCTGGGGCCAACGTCCTGACTTTC
j_gene: TRBJ2-6
v_gene: TRBV5-1
d_gene: TRBD2
abundance: -

CDR3aa: CASFGQGWNYGYTF
CDR3nt: TGTGCCAGCTTTGGACAGGGATGGAACTATGGCTACACCTTC
j_gene: TRBJ1-2
v_gene: TRBV28
d_gene: TRBD1
abundance: -

CDR3aa: CASSVGSGGLYEQYF
CDR3nt: TGTGCCAGCAGCGTAGGTAGCGGGGGACTCTACGAGCAGTACTTC
j_gene: TRBJ2-7
v_gene: TRBV9
d_gene: TRBD2
abundance: -

CDR3aa: CSAYGQGAWGYTF
CDR3nt: TGCAGCGCCTACGGGCAGGGGGCCTGGGGCTACACCTTC
j_gene: TRBJ1-2
v_gene: TRBV29-1
d_gene: TRBD1
abundance: -

CDR3aa: CASSIRDSYGYTF
CDR3nt: TGTGCCAGTAGTATTAGGGACAGTTATGGCTACACCTTC
j_gene: TRBJ1-2
v_gene: TRBV19
d_gene: TRBD1
abundance: -

CDR3aa: CASSSYLQGAGKTRVF
CDR3nt: TGTGCCAGCAGTTCCTACCTACAGGGGGCCGGGAAAACTAGGGTTTTT
j_gene: TRBJ1-4
v_gene: TRBV27
d_gene: TRBD1
abundance: -

CDR3aa: CSVGGQGGGETQYF
CDR3nt: TGCAGCGTTGGGGGACAGGGTGGGGGAGAGACCCAGTACTTC
j_gene: TRBJ2-5
v_gene: TRBV29-1
d_gene: TRBD1
abundance: many

CDR3aa: CASSYSTGSGVSPLHF
CDR3nt: TGTGCCAGCAGTTACTCCACGGGGAGTGGAGTTTCACCCCTCCACTTT
j_gene: TRBJ1-6
v_gene: TRBV6-6
d_gene: -
abundance: -

CDR3aa: CASSRTGGVETQYF
CDR3nt: TGTGCCAGCTCGAGGACAGGGGGAGTGGAGACCCAGTACTTC
j_gene: TRBJ2-5
v_gene: TRBV19
d_gene: TRBD1
abundance: -

CDR3aa: CASSFRTSGGRRGQETQYF
CDR3nt: TGTGCCAGCAGCTTTAGGACTAGCGGGGGCCGAAGGGGACAAGAGACCCAGTACTTC
j_gene: TRBJ2-5
v_gene: TRBV5-6
d_gene: TRBD2
abundance: -

CDR3aa: CASSLLRTGSALNTEAFF
CDR3nt: TGTGCCAGCAGCTTGCTAAGGACAGGGAGTGCCTTGAACACTGAAGCTTTCTTT
j_gene: TRBJ1-1
v_gene: TRBV5-6
d_gene: TRBD1
abundance: -

CDR3aa: CASRIEDRNEKLFF
CDR3nt: TGTGCCAGCAGAATAGAGGACAGGAATGAAAAACTGTTTTTT
j_gene: TRBJ1-4
v_gene: TRBV28
d_gene: TRBD1
abundance: -

CDR3aa: CASSFRGESTDTQYF
CDR3nt: TGTGCCAGCAGTTTTCGGGGGGAAAGCACAGATACGCAGTATTTT
j_gene: TRBJ2-3
v_gene: TRBV2
d_gene: TRBD2
abundance: -

CDR3aa: CASSIDSHNSPLHF
CDR3nt: TGTGCCAGTAGTATTGACAGTCATAATTCACCCCTCCACTTT
j_gene: TRBJ1-6
v_gene: TRBV19
d_gene: -
abundance: once

CDR3aa: CASSPPQGARREKLFF
CDR3nt: TGTGCCAGCAGCCCCCCCCAGGGGGCACGGCGAGAAAAACTGTTTTTT
j_gene: TRBJ1-4
v_gene: TRBV6-2/TRBV6-3
d_gene: TRBD1
abundance: once